This TCR beta chain was sequenced for a study of T cells in Graves' hyperthyroidism and ophthalmopathy. TCR beta CDR3 region amplification was performed from RNA transcripts. The TCR CDR3 was amplified in a first-round RT-PCR using the HTBI primer set. TCRdb redid the calling of the multiplex PCR reads with MiXCR, one entry per CDR3 protein. Among hundreds of thousands of distinct CDR3 sequences listed, around 13% were seen once. In its sample, this clonotype was seen a few times. The source is a woman younger than 35 with Graves' hyperthyroidism. The sample consisted of blood.

The CDR3 here is CAIRGEYSPLHF. The CDR3 DNA sequence: TGTGCAATAAGGGGCGAGTATTCACCCCTCCACTTT. The chain couples TRBV10-3 to TRBJ1-6, with D perhaps matching TRBD1 (5 bases). The CDR3 spans 12 residues. CDR1 is ENHRY, CDR2 SYGVKD, per germline.